What follows are 21 T cell receptor beta chains derived from one specimen sequenced in a study of PD-1 blockade in classical Hodgkin lymphoma. As for time point: newly diagnosed, previously untreated cHL patient sample. Thawed PBMCs underwent magnetic negative selection to yield purified CD4+ T cells. Data came from immunoSEQ multiplex PCR; TCRdb stores just in-frame clones and leaves some out. The table records 22,000 or so clones, roughly 87% of them present only once. The specimen was CD4+ T cells from blood. These receptors were taken from a human donor with classical Hodgkin lymphoma.

The V call is TRBV29-1, the J call TRBJ2-7; TRBD2 matches 8 bases. The CDR3 is made up of 15 amino acids. Germline V gene data show CDR1 as SQVTM and CDR2 as ANQGSEA. V lost 3 bases to trimming and J lost 0 bases; unmatched junction nucleotides: 7. CDR3 bases: TGCAGCGTTGATCGGTTAGCGGGGAGCTCCTACGAGCAGTACTTC. Translated, it gives CSVDRLAGSSYEQYF.

The rearrangement joins TRBV11-3 to TRBJ2-7; no clear D gene. Looked up from germline, CDR1 is SGHNT and CDR2 is YENEEA. The V end lost 2 bases, the J end lost 2 bases, and 10 bases lay between the germline ends. The CDR3 has 14 amino acids. As DNA, the CDR3 is TGTGCCAGCAGCTTATTCGAACGGCCCTACGAGCAGTACTTC. Its translation: CASSLFERPYEQYF.

V gene TRBV9 combines with J gene TRBJ2-2; D is perhaps TRBD1 (6 bases). This CDR3 contains 15 residues. The germline V gene has CDR1 SGDLS and CDR2 YYNGEE. The V gene lost 0 bases and the J gene lost 2 bases, with 8 bases spanning the gap. CDR3 loop: CASSVGGLNTGELFF. In nucleotides, the CDR3 is TGTGCCAGCAGCGTAGGGGGGCTCAACACCGGGGAGCTGTTTTTT.

The chain joins TRBV5-1 to TRBJ2-1, with 11 positions matching TRBD2. CDR3 length equals 16 residues. The germline CDR1 and CDR2 sequences are SGHRS and YFSETQ. The trim removed 0 bases at V and 6 bases at J, leaving 5 bases unmatched. The CDR3 nucleotides are TGCGCCAGCAGCTTGGATAGCGGGGGGGCTGTCAATGAGCAGTTCTTC. Its translation is CASSLDSGGAVNEQFF.

The CDR3 is CASSERAAASYEQFF. The DNA of the CDR3 is TGTGCCAGCAGTGAACGAGCGGCCGCCAGCTATGAGCAGTTCTTC. The rearrangement links TRBV2 to TRBJ2-1; the D gene is possibly TRBD2 (5 bases). Trimming shortened V by 2 bases and J by 8 bases, and 16 bases separated the two germline ends. Per germline, CDR1 SNHLY and CDR2 FYNNEI. There are 15 residues in the CDR3.

The V gene is TRBV15, the J gene TRBJ2-7; no firm D call. The CDR3 covers 13 residues. The ends were cut back, 4 bases at V and 2 bases at J, with 9 bases in the middle. Germline V lookup: CDR1 LNHNV, CDR2 YYDKDF (reference sequence). CDR3 protein: CATSTPQAYEQYF. In DNA, the CDR3 is TGTGCCACCAGCACCCCCCAGGCCTACGAGCAGTACTTC.

The gene calls are TRBV18 and TRBJ2-7, with 16 nucleotides matching TRBD2. Germline CDR1 is KGHSH and CDR2 is LQKENI. V lost 1 base, J lost 5 bases, and 8 bases stayed unmatched. The CDR3 totals 18 residues. The CDR3 DNA follows: TGTGCCAGCTCACCACTCGGGACTAGCGGGGGGGCAGGAGACGAGCAGTACTTC. Its translation: CASSPLGTSGGAGDEQYF.

V is TRBV5-5 and J is TRBJ2-7, with D tentatively TRBD1 or TRBD2 (5 bases each). The CDR3 consists of 15 residues. Looked up from germline, CDR1 is SGHKS and CDR2 is YYEKEE (reference sequence). Trimming stripped 4 bases from V and 7 bases from J, with 21 bases between. The CDR3 here is CASSLEFLWGSEQYF. The CDR3 bases are TGTGCCAGCAGCCTAGAGTTCTTATGGGGGAGTGAGCAGTACTTC.

The chain links TRBV27 to TRBJ2-2; TRBD2 might be the D (6 bases). CDR1 and CDR2 (germline): MNHEY, SMNVEV (reference sequence). This CDR3 has 16 amino acids. V lost 4 bases to trimming and J lost 3 bases, with 15 bases between them. The CDR3 bases are TGTGCCAGCAGTTCTTTGCCGGGAGCGGACACCGGGGAGCTGTTTTTT. It encodes CASSSLPGADTGELFF.

This chain connects TRBV28 to TRBJ2-1; D tentatively reads TRBD1 or TRBD2 (5 bases each). Between the trimmed V and J ends, which lost 6 bases and 3 bases, there was a span of 15 bases. This CDR3 is 15 amino acids long. Germline V gene data show CDR1 as MDHEN and CDR2 as SYDVKM. CDR3 DNA: TGTGCCAGCAGACCCCCGGGACGCCGCTACAATGAGCAGTTCTTC. Translated: CASRPPGRRYNEQFF.

V gene TRBV30 combines with J gene TRBJ2-7; D is uncertain. This CDR3 has 13 amino acids. Trimming took 2 bases from V and 1 from J, leaving 9 bases between them. The germline V gene has CDR1 GTSNPN and CDR2 SVGIG (reference sequence). DNA for the CDR3: TGTGCCTGGAGTTTGGCCTTATCCTACGAGCAGTACTTC. Amino acid sequence: CAWSLALSYEQYF. The full variable domain, completed using reference TRBV30 and TRBJ2-7, is SQTIHQWPATLVQPVGSPLSLECTVEGTSNPNLYWYRQAAGRGLQLLFYSVGIGQISSEVPQNLSASRPQDRQFILSSKKLLLSDSGFYLCAWSLALSYEQYFGPGTRLTVT.

The chain uses TRBV4-3 and TRBJ2-7, with unresolved D. Trimming pared 0 bases from V and 0 bases from J, leaving 9 bases between. Germline values: CDR1 LGHNA, CDR2 YSLEER. The CDR3 covers 15 residues. The CDR3 region has the DNA TGCGCCAGCAGCCAAGATCGCGCAGGCTCCTACGAGCAGTACTTC. It is translated as CASSQDRAGSYEQYF.

The chain employs TRBV11-3 and TRBJ2-1; D uncertain. CDR3 length equals 12 residues. The germline CDR1 and CDR2 sequences are SGHNT and YENEEA. V was trimmed by 5 bases and J by 6 bases, leaving 8 bases between them. The DNA for the CDR3 is TGTGCCAGCAGCCCCAATCGCAATGAGCAGTTCTTC. This translates into CASSPNRNEQFF.

The genes are TRBV5-4 and TRBJ2-3, with D hard to call. With 3 bases removed from V and 4 bases from J, the gap between germline ends came to 9 bases. In germline, CDR1 is SGHNT, CDR2 YYREEE (reference sequence). This CDR3 comprises 13 residues. CDR3 sequence (DNA): TGTGCCAGCAGCTCTCCCGACTCAGATACGCAGTATTTT. Translation gives CASSSPDSDTQYF.

This chain uses TRBV19 with TRBJ2-3, with TRBD1 matching over 9 bases. CDR1 and CDR2 (germline): LNHDA, SQIVND (reference sequence). The V gene end was trimmed by 6 bases and the J gene end by 6 bases; junction bases not matched to a gene: 10. The CDR3 extends over 15 amino acids. The CDR3 DNA sequence: TGTGCCAGTAGGATACCGGGACAGGGTTTGGATACGCAGTATTTT. This gives the protein CASRIPGQGLDTQYF.

This rearrangement joins TRBV20-1 to TRBJ2-3, with D possibly TRBD2 on 6 matching bases. Germline CDR1 DFQATT, CDR2 SNEGSKA (reference sequence). The length of the CDR3 is 11 residues. The ends were cut back, 8 bases at V and 5 bases at J, with 11 bases in the middle. CDR3 nucleotide sequence: TGCAGTCGGGGGAAGGGAGATACGCAGTATTTT. Protein product: CSRGKGDTQYF.

The chain couples TRBV11-2 to TRBJ2-1; the D is unclear. V was trimmed by 2 bases and J by 6 bases, leaving 23 bases between them. The CDR3 spans 18 residues. The germline V gene has CDR1 SGHAT and CDR2 FQNNGV. The CDR3 DNA sequence: TGTGCCAGCAGCTTACGGAGACCAGTAGGGTTCCTCGCCAATGAGCAGTTCTTC. The encoded protein is CASSLRRPVGFLANEQFF.

The V call is TRBV9, the J call TRBJ2-5; possible D gene TRBD2, 6 bases. The CDR3 length is 15 residues. V gave up 0 bases and J gave up 0 bases, with 9 bases separating them. From germline, CDR1 is SGDLS and CDR2 YYNGEE. Here the CDR3 DNA reads TGTGCCAGCAGCGTAGGGGCGGGACACCAAGAGACCCAGTACTTC. Translating gives CASSVGAGHQETQYF. Variable domain in full (rest from reference TRBV9 and TRBJ2-5): DSGVTQTPKHLITATGQRVTLRCSPRSGDLSVYWYQQSLDQGLQFLIQYYNGEERAKGNILERFSAQQFPDLHSELNLSSLELGDSALYFCASSVGAGHQETQYFGPGTRLLVL.

The rearrangement joins TRBV2 to TRBJ1-1, with no clear D. This CDR3 is built from 13 residues. CDR1 and CDR2 (germline): SNHLY, FYNNEI. With 9 bases removed from V and 0 bases from J, the gap between germline ends came to 11 bases. CDR3 in amino acids: CARSNSMNTEAFF. The CDR3 DNA is TGTGCCAGGAGCAACTCGATGAACACTGAAGCTTTCTTT.

The chain is built from TRBV6-1 and TRBJ2-1, with 13 bases identical to TRBD2. This CDR3 has 19 residues. J was trimmed by 10 bases and V by 4 bases; bases with no gene match: 19. Germline V gene sequence: CDR1 MNHNS, CDR2 SASEGT. CDR3 sequence: CASSGSGETSGGRVGEQFF. In DNA, the CDR3 is TGTGCCAGCAGTGGAAGCGGCGAGACTAGCGGGGGGAGGGTCGGCGAGCAGTTCTTC.

The chain uses TRBV6-6 and TRBJ2-5; maybe TRBD1 (7 bases). The CDR3 has 12 amino acids. Trimming pared 5 bases from V and 4 bases from J, leaving 8 bases between. The V gene's germline CDR1 is MNHNY and CDR2 SVGAGI (reference sequence). CDR3 bases: TGTGCCAGCAGTCAGGGGGGAGAGACCCAGTACTTC. It yields the protein CASSQGGETQYF.